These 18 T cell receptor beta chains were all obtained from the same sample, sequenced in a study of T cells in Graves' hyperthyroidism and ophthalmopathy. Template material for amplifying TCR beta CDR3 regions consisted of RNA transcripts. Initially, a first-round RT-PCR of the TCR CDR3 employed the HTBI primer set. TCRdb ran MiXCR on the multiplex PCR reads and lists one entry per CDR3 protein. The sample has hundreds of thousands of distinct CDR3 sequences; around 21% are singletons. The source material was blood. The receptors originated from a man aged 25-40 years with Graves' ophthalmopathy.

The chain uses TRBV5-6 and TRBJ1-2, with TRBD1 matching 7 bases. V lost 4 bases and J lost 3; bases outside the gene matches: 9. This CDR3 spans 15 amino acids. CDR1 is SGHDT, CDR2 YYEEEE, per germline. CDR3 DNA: TGTGCCAGCAGCACCGGGACAGTCACTCACTATGGCTACACCTTC. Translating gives CASSTGTVTHYGYTF.

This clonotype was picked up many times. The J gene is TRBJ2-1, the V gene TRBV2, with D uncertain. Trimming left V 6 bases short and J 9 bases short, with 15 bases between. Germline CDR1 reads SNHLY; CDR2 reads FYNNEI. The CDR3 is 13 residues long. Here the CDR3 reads CASRTYRAGEQFF. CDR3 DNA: TGTGCCAGCAGGACCTATAGGGCCGGTGAGCAGTTCTTC.

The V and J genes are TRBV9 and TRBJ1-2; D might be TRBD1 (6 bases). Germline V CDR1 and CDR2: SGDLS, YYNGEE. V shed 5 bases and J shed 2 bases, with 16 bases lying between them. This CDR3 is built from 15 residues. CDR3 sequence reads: CASSGQSSGNYGYTF. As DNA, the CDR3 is TGTGCCAGCAGTGGACAGTCATCAGGCAACTATGGCTACACCTTC.

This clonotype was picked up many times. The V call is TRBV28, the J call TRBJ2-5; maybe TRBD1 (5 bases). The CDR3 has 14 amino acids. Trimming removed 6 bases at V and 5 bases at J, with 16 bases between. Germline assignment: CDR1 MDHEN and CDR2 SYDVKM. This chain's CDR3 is CASSRHRQRETQYF. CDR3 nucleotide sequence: TGTGCCAGCAGCCGCCATAGACAGAGGGAGACCCAGTACTTC.

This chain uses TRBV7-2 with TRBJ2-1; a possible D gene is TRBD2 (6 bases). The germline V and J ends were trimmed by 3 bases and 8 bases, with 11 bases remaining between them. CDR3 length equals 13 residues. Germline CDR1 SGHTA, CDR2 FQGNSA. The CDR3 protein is CASSFGRGDEQFF. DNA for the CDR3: TGTGCCAGCAGCTTCGGGAGAGGCGATGAGCAGTTCTTC.

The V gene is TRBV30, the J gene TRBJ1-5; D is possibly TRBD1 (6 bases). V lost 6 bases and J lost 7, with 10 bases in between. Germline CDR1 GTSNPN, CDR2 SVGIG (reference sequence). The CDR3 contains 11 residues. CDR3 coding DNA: TGTGCCTGTAAGGGGGAGCAGCCCCAGCATTTT. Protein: CACKGEQPQHF.

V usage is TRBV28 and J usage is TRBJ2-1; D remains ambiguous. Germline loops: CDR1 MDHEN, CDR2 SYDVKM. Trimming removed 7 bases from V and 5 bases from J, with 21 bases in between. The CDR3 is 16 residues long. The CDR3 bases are TGTGCCAGCAAGGGCCTTCTGGGTTCGCCCCACAATGAGCAGTTCTTC. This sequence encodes CASKGLLGSPHNEQFF.

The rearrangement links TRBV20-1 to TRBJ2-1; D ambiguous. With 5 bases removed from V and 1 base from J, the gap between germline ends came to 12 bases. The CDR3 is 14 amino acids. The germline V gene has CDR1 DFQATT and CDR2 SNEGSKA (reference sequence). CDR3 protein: CSASRRTSYNEQFF. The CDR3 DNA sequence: TGCAGTGCTTCCCGCCGAACATCCTACAATGAGCAGTTCTTC.

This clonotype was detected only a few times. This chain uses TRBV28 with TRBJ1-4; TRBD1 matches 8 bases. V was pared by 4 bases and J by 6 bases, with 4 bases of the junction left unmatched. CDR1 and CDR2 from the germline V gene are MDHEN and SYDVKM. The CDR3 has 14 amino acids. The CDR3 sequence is CASSSTGEDEKLFF. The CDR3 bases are TGTGCCAGCAGTTCGACAGGGGAGGATGAAAAACTGTTTTTT.

This CDR3 reads CASSQDRRGGNEQFF. The DNA of the CDR3 is TGCGCCAGCAGCCAAGATAGGCGGGGGGGCAATGAGCAGTTCTTC. The chain employs TRBV4-1 and TRBJ2-1; 9 positions agree with TRBD2. With V trimmed by 0 bases and J by 6 bases, 3 bases remained unmatched. This CDR3 region has 15 residues. Per the germline V gene, CDR1 is MGHRA and CDR2 is YSYEKL.

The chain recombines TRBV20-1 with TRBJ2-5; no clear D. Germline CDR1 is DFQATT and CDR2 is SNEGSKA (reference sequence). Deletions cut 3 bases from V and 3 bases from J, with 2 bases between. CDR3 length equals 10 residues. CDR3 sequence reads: CSASEETQYF. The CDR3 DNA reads TGCAGTGCTAGCGAAGAGACCCAGTACTTC.

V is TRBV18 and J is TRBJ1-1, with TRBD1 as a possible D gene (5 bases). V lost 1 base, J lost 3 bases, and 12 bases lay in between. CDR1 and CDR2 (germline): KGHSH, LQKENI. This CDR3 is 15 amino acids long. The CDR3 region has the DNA TGTGCCAGCTCACCACAGACGGGCAGGGACACTGAAGCTTTCTTT. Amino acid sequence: CASSPQTGRDTEAFF.

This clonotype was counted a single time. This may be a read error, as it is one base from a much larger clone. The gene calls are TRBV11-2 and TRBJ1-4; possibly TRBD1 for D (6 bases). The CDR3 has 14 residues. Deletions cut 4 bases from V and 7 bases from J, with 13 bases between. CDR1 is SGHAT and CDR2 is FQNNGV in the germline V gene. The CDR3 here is CASSYDRIGEKLFF. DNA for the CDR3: TGTGCCAGCAGCTATGACAGGATTGGTGAAAAACTGTTTTTT.

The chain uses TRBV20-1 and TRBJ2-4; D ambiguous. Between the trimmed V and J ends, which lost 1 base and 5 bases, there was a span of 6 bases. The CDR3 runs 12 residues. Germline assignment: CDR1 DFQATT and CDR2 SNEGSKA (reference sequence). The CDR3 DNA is TGCAGTGCTAGAGCGCTCGAAAACATTCAGTACTTC. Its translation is CSARALENIQYF.

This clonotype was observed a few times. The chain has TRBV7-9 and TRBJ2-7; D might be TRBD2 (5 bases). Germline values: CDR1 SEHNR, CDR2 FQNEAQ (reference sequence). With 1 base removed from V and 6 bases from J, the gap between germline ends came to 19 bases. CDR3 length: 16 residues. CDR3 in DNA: TGTGCCAGCAGCTTAGTGGCTAGCAGACGGTTGGGCGAGCAGTACTTC. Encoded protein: CASSLVASRRLGEQYF.

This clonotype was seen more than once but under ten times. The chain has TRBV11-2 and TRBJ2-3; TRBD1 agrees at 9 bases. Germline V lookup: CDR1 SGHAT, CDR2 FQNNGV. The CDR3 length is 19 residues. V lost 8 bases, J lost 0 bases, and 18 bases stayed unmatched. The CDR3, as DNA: TGTGCCAGCTTACGACAGGGGGTCTACCAAAAAACTAGCACAGATACGCAGTATTTT. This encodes CASLRQGVYQKTSTDTQYF.

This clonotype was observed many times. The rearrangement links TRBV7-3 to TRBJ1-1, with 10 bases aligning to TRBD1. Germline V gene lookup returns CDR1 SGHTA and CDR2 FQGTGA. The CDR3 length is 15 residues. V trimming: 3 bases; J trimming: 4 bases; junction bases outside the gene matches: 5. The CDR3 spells CASSLTGGSGTEAFF. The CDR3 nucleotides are TGTGCCAGCAGCTTGACAGGGGGCTCGGGCACTGAAGCTTTCTTT.

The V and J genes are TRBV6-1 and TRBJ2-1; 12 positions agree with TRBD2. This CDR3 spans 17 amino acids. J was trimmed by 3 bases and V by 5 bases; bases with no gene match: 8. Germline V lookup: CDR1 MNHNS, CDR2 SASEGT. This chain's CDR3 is CASSPRTSGIGYNEQFF. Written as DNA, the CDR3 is TGTGCCAGCAGTCCAAGGACTAGCGGGATAGGCTACAATGAGCAGTTCTTC.